This TCR beta chain was sequenced for a study of T cell repertoires in cytomegalovirus infection. Study background: Carrying CMV and the relevant HLA type showed in public TCR beta signatures. Findings of the study overall: Cumulative public TCR beta family frequency identified CMV carriers with the relevant HLA. Ex vivo, HLA-C-restricted CMV-specific TCR beta clonotypes prevailed over the rest of the response.

Each CDR3 protein is one row after TCRdb ran MiXCR on the reads. The table lists 300,000 to 450,000 distinct CDR3 sequences, around a sixth of them singletons. This clonotype was detected a few times. Its target is unknown. What was sequenced was PBMCs. This clonotype was obtained from a human donor in good health (CMV status not recorded). Some clones in this sample may be carry-over from other donors' samples.

CDR3 nucleotide sequence: TGTGCCATCAGGGGGACTAGCGGGAGTGATGAGCAGTTCTTC. Translated, it gives CAIRGTSGSDEQFF. This chain uses TRBV10-3 with TRBJ2-1; TRBD2 matches at 14 bases. The V gene's germline CDR1 is ENHRY and CDR2 SYGVKD. The CDR3 runs 14 residues. The J segment lost 8 bases and the V segment lost 6 bases, leaving 3 bases of the junction unmatched.